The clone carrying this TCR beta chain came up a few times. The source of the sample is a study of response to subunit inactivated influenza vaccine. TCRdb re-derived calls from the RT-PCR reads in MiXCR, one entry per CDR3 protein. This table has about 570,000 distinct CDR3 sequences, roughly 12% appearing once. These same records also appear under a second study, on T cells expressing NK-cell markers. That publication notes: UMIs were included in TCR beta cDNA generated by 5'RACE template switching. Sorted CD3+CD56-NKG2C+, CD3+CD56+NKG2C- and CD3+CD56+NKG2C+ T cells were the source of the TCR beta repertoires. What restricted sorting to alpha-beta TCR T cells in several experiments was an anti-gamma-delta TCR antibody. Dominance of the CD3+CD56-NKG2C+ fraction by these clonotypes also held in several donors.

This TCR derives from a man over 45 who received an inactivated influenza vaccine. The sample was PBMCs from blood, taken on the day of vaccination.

The chain's CDR3 is CASSSITQGSGGELFF. CDR3 nucleotides: TGCGCCAGCAGCTCCATAACACAGGGGTCTGGCGGGGAGCTGTTTTTT. The J gene is TRBJ2-2, the V gene TRBV5-1; 7 bases fit TRBD1. The CDR3 loop spans 16 amino acids. From germline, CDR1 is SGHRS and CDR2 YFSETQ. Trimming removed 3 bases from V and 7 bases from J; junction bases left unmatched: 12.